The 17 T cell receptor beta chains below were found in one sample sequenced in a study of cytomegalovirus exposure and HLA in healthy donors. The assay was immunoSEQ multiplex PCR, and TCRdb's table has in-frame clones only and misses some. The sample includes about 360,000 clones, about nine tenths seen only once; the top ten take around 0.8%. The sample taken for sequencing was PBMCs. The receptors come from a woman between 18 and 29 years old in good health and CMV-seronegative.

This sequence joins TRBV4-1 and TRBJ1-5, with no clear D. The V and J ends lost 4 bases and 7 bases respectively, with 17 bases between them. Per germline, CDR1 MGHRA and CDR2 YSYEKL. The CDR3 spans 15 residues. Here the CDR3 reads CASSLGGGSQQPQHF. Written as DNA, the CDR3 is TGCGCCAGCAGCCTTGGAGGCGGGTCACAGCAGCCCCAGCATTTT.

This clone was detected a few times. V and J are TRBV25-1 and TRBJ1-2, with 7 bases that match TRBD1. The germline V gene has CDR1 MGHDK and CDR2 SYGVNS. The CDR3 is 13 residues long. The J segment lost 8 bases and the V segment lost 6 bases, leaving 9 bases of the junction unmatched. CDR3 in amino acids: CASSQNRGRGYTF. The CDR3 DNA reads TGTGCCAGCAGCCAGAACAGGGGAAGGGGCTACACCTTC.

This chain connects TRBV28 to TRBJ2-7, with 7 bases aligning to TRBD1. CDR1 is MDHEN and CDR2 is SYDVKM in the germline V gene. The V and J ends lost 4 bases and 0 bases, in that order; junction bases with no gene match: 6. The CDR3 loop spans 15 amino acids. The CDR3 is CASSWGTVSSYEQYF. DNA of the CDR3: TGTGCCAGCAGTTGGGGGACAGTCAGCTCCTACGAGCAGTACTTC.

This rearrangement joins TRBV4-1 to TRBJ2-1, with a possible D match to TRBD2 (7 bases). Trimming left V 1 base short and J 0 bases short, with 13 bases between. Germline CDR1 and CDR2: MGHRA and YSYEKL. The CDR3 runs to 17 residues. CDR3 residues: CASSQVGGGASYNEQFF. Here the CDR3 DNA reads TGCGCCAGCAGCCAAGTGGGAGGGGGGGCCTCCTACAATGAGCAGTTCTTC.

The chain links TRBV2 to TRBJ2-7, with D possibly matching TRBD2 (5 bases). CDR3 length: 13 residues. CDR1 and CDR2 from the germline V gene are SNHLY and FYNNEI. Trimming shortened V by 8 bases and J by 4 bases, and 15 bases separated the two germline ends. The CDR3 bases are TGTGCCAGCGAAGGTGGTACTAGATACGAGCAGTACTTC. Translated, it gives CASEGGTRYEQYF.

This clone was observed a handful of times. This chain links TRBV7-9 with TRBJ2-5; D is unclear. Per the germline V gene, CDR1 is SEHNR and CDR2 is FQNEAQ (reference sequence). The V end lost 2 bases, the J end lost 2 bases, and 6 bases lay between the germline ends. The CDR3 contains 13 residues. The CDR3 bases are TGTGCCAGCAGCTTACCAGGTCAAGAGACCCAGTACTTC. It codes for CASSLPGQETQYF.

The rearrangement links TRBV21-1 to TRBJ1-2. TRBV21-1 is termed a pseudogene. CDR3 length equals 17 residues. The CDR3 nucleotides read TGTGCCAGCAGCCTCCGACCGGGACTAGTAGGCGACTATGGCTACACCTTC. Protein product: CASSLRPGLVGDYGYTF.

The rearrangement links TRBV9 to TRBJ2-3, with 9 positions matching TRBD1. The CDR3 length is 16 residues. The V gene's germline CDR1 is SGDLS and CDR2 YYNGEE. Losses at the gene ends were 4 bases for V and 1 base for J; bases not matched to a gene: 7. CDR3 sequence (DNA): TGTGCCAGCAGCCCCTCAAGGACAGGGGGCACAGATACGCAGTATTTT. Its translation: CASSPSRTGGTDTQYF.

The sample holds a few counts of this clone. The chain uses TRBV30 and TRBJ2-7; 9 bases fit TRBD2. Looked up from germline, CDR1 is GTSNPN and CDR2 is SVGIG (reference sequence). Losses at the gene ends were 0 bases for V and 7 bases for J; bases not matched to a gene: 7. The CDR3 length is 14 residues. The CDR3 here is CAWSVLAGADEQYF. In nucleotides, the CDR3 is TGTGCCTGGAGTGTATTAGCGGGAGCAGATGAGCAGTACTTC.

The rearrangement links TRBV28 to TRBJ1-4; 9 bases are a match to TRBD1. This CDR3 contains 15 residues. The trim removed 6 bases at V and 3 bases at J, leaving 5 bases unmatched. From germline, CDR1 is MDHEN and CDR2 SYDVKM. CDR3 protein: CASRPRDRANEKLFF. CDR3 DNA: TGTGCCAGCAGGCCCCGGGACAGGGCTAATGAAAAACTGTTTTTT.

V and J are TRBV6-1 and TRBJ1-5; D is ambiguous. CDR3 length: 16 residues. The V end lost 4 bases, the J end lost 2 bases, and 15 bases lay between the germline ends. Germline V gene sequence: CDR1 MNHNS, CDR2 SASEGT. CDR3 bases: TGTGCCAGCAGTGGGAGTTCTGTTCTAGGCAATCAGCCCCAGCATTTT. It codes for CASSGSSVLGNQPQHF.

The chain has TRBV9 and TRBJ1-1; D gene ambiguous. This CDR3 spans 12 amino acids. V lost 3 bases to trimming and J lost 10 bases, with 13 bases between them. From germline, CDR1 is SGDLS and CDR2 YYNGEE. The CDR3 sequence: CASSALRVGAFF. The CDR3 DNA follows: TGTGCCAGCAGCGCCCTGAGGGTCGGAGCTTTCTTT.

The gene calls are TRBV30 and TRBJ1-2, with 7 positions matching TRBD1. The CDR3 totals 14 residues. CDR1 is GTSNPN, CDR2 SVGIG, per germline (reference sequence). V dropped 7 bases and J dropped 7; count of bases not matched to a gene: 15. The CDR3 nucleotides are TGTGCCTTCCAAGCCAGGGGGAGTTTTTCTGGCTACACCTTC. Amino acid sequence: CAFQARGSFSGYTF. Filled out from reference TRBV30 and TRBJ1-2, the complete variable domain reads SQTIHQWPATLVQPVGSPLSLECTVEGTSNPNLYWYRQAAGRGLQLLFYSVGIGQISSEVPQNLSASRPQDRQFILSSKKLLLSDSGFYLCAFQARGSFSGYTFGSGTRLTVV.

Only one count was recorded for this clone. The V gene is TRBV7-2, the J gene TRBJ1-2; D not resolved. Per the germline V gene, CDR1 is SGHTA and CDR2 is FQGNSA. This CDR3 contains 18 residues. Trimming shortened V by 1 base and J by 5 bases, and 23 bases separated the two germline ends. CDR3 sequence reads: CASSLVGVSPTQVYGYTF. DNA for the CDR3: TGTGCCAGCAGCTTAGTCGGAGTCTCTCCCACTCAAGTATATGGCTACACCTTC.

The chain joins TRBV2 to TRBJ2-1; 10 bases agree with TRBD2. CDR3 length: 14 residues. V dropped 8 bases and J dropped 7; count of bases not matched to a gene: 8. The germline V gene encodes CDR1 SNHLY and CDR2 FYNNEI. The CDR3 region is CASQEAGGSNEQFF. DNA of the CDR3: TGTGCCAGCCAAGAAGCGGGAGGGAGTAATGAGCAGTTCTTC. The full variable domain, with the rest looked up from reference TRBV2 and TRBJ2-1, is EPEVTQTPSHQVTQMGQEVILRCVPISNHLYFYWYRQILGQKVEFLVSFYNNEISEKSEIFDDQFSVERPDGSNFTLKIRSTKLEDSAMYFCASQEAGGSNEQFFGPGTRLTVL.

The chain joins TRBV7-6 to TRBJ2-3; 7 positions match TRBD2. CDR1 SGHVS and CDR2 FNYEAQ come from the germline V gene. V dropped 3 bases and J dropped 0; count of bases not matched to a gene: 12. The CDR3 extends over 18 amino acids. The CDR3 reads CASSLGGIYLSSTDTQYF. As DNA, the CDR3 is TGTGCCAGCAGCTTGGGGGGGATTTACCTATCTAGCACAGATACGCAGTATTTT.

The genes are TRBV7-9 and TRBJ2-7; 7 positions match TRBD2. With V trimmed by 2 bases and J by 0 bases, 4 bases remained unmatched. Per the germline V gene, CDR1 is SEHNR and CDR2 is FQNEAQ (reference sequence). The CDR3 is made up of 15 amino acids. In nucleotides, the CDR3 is TGTGCCAGCAGCTTAAAGGGACTACACTCCTACGAGCAGTACTTC. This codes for CASSLKGLHSYEQYF.